This TCR beta chain comes out of a study of PD-1 blockade in classical Hodgkin lymphoma. Study results and caveats: Whoever responded completely had baseline diversity much like that seen in newly diagnosed patients.

All patients relapsed after autologous stem cell transplantation, and brentuximab vedotin exposure varied. Under best response, outcomes were complete response, partial response or progressive disease. Remarks on this clone: Its antigen is as yet unknown.

This CDR3 is 15 amino acids long. V was shortened by 0 bases and J by 1 base, with 8 bases between the two germline ends. CDR1 is SGDLS, CDR2 YYNGEE, per germline. Sequencing was performed with immunoSEQ multiplex PCR; in TCRdb, only in-frame clones are kept and a portion is missing. The table shows some 150,000 clones, with approximately 80% occurring only once. The sequence came from a human donor with classical Hodgkin lymphoma. The specimen comprised peripheral blood mononuclear cells (PBMCs), sampled before the second cycle of nivolumab. This chain uses TRBV9 with TRBJ1-5, with D perhaps matching TRBD1 (6 bases). This CDR3 reads CASSVGQASNQPQHF. The CDR3 coding sequence is TGTGCCAGCAGCGTAGGACAGGCCAGCAATCAGCCCCAGCATTTT.